Presented here are 13 T cell receptor beta chains from one specimen sequenced in a study of T-cell memory formation after mild COVID-19. TCRdb called the 5' RACE reads again in MiXCR, with one record for every CDR3 protein. Of 350,000 to 450,000 distinct CDR3 sequences listed, roughly a quarter are singletons. Specimen: PBMCs or a T cell subset sorted from them (not recorded which). These receptors were collected from an adult woman who had mild COVID-19 (a few samples of this study predate the infection). Cell type and time point are not known.

The sample holds many counts of this clonotype. V is TRBV6-5 and J is TRBJ2-1; weak D call: TRBD1 (6 bases). The germline V and J ends were trimmed by 6 bases and 7 bases, with 16 bases remaining between them. Per the germline V gene, CDR1 is MNHEY and CDR2 is SVGAGI. This CDR3 spans 14 amino acids. The CDR3 bases are TGTGCCAGCAGACAGGGACGGAAAAGGAATGAGCAGTTCTTC. This translates into CASRQGRKRNEQFF.

CDR3 DNA: TGTGCCAGCAGCGTTAGCGGGAGAGCCAATGAGCAGTTCTTC. Its protein product is CASSVSGRANEQFF. The chain carries TRBV9 and TRBJ2-1; 9 bases fit TRBD2. V was clipped by 2 bases and J by 6 bases; unmatched bases: 3. The length of the CDR3 is 14 residues. Germline V lookup: CDR1 SGDLS, CDR2 YYNGEE.

This clonotype was observed a few times. The chain recombines TRBV10-2 with TRBJ2-7; TRBD2 agrees at 7 bases. CDR1 is WSHSY, CDR2 SAAADI, per germline. The CDR3 has 15 amino acids. V shed 6 bases, J shed 0 bases, and the junction held 8 bases outside the gene matches. The CDR3 nucleotides read TGCGCCAGCAGGGTAGCGGGCCGTAGCTCCTACGAGCAGTACTTC. Translating gives CASRVAGRSSYEQYF.

This clonotype has only one observation. CDR3 nucleotides: TGTGCCACCAGTGAACCGGGACAGGGGAACTATGGCTACACCTTC. Amino acid sequence: CATSEPGQGNYGYTF. V and J are TRBV24-1 and TRBJ1-2, with 10 bases identical to TRBD1. Germline-derived CDR1 and CDR2 are KGHDR and SFDVKD. J lost 2 bases, V lost 4 bases, and 3 bases had no gene match. The CDR3 sequence is 15 residues long.

V usage is TRBV4-2 and J usage is TRBJ2-3, with a weak D call TRBD1 (6 bases). This CDR3 comprises 17 residues. Per the germline V gene, CDR1 is LGHNA and CDR2 is YNFKEQ. Trimming pared 3 bases from V and 2 bases from J, leaving 18 bases between. The CDR3 nucleotides read TGTGCCAGCAGCCAGGGTACAGGGATGATGTACACAGATACGCAGTATTTT. It encodes CASSQGTGMMYTDTQYF.

The J gene is TRBJ2-7, the V gene TRBV27; D unresolved. The CDR3 sequence is 14 residues long. Deletions cut 6 bases from V and 0 bases from J, with 12 bases between. Germline lookup yields CDR1 MNHEY and CDR2 SMNVEV (reference sequence). This CDR3 reads CASSLLGNSYEQYF. The CDR3 DNA is TGTGCCAGCAGCCTTCTGGGAAACTCCTACGAGCAGTACTTC.

This clonotype was observed a handful of times. The chain combines TRBV6-5 with TRBJ2-3; D gene unclear. Germline CDR1 is MNHEY and CDR2 is SVGAGI. CDR3 length: 13 amino acids. V dropped 7 bases and J dropped 1 base, with 9 bases sitting between them. CDR3 sequence (DNA): TGTGCCAGCATGGGTCCTGGCACAGATACGCAGTATTTT. Protein sequence: CASMGPGTDTQYF.

The chain carries TRBV7-9 and TRBJ1-1; the D is unclear. The germline gives CDR1 SEHNR, CDR2 FQNEAQ (reference sequence). The CDR3 sequence is 14 residues long. V lost 1 base and J 11 bases, leaving 17 bases between the germline ends. This CDR3 reads CASSLDGPTPGAFF. The CDR3, as DNA: TGTGCCAGCAGCTTAGATGGACCGACACCCGGCGCTTTCTTT.

The sample holds a few counts of this clonotype. The V call is TRBV6-2 or TRBV6-3, the J call TRBJ2-1; a possible D gene is TRBD2 (6 bases). Looked up from germline, CDR1 is MNHEY and CDR2 is SVGEGT. The CDR3 extends over 17 amino acids. V was clipped by 6 bases and J by 0 bases, with 18 bases between them. CDR3 bases: TGTGCCAGCAGCCCCCGGGCGGGGTTAGGCTCCTACAATGAGCAGTTCTTC. As protein: CASSPRAGLGSYNEQFF.

The chain recombines TRBV18 with TRBJ2-7; 7 bases are a match to TRBD2. The germline CDR1 and CDR2 sequences are KGHSH and LQKENI. The junction had 22 bases not matched to a gene; V was cut back by 8 bases and J by 6 bases. The CDR3 extends over 17 amino acids. CDR3 residues: CASPKFPSGNRVGEQYF. The CDR3 nucleotides read TGTGCCAGCCCGAAGTTTCCTAGCGGCAATAGGGTTGGCGAGCAGTACTTC. Full variable domain (rest looked up from reference TRBV18 and TRBJ2-7): NAGVMQNPRHLVRRRGQEARLRCSPMKGHSHVYWYRQLPEEGLKFMVYLQKENIIDESGMPKERFSAEFPKEGPSILRIQQVVRGDSAAYFCASPKFPSGNRVGEQYFGPGTRLTVT.

This clonotype has just a few counts. This chain uses TRBV4-3 with TRBJ1-5, with a possible D match to TRBD1 (5 bases). V shed 0 bases and J shed 7 bases, with 13 bases lying between them. CDR1 and CDR2 (germline): LGHNA, YSLEER. The CDR3 is 15 residues long. DNA of the CDR3: TGCGCCAGCAGCCAAGATCACCAGGGAGTCCAGCCCCAGCATTTT. It translates to CASSQDHQGVQPQHF.

The chain couples TRBV4-1 to TRBJ2-7; TRBD2 matches 10 bases. The CDR3 contains 16 residues. Germline CDR1 MGHRA, CDR2 YSYEKL. V lost 1 base and J lost 1; bases outside the gene matches: 4. The CDR3 is CASSQVLAGESYEQYF. The CDR3 nucleotides read TGCGCCAGCAGCCAAGTGCTAGCGGGGGAGTCCTACGAGCAGTACTTC.

Only a few counts were recorded for this clonotype. The chain combines TRBV20-1 with TRBJ1-5; D is undetermined. The germline V gene has CDR1 DFQATT and CDR2 SNEGSKA (reference sequence). V dropped 1 base and J dropped 5 bases, with 12 bases sitting between them. The CDR3 runs to 14 residues. The CDR3 sequence is CSARGLSGDQPQHF. DNA of the CDR3: TGCAGTGCTAGAGGGCTTTCAGGTGATCAGCCCCAGCATTTT.